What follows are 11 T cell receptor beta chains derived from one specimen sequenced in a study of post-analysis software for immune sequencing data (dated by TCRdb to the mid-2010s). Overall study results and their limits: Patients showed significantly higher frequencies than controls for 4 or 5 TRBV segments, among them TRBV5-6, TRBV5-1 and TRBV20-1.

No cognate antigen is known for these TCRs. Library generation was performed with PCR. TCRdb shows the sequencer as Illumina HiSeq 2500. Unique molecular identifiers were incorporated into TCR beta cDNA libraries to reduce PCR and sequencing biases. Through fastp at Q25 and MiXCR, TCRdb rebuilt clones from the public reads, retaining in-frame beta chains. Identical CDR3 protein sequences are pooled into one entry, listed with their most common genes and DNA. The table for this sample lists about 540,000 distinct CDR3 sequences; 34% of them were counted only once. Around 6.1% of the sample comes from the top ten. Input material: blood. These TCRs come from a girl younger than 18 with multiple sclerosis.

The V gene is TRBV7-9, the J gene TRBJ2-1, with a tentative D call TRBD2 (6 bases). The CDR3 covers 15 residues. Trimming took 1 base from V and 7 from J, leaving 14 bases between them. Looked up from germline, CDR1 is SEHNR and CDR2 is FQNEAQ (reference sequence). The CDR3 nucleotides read TGTGCCAGCAGCTTAGGTCGACGGGGGAGGAATGAGCAGTTCTTC. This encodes CASSLGRRGRNEQFF.

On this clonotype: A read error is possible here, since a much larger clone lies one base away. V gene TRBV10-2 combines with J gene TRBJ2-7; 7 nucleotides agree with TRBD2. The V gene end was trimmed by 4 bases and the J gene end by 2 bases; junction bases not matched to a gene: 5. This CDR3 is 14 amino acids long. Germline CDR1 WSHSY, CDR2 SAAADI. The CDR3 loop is CASSVGRGAYEQYF. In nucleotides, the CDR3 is TGCGCCAGCAGTGTTGGACGGGGGGCCTACGAGCAGTACTTC.

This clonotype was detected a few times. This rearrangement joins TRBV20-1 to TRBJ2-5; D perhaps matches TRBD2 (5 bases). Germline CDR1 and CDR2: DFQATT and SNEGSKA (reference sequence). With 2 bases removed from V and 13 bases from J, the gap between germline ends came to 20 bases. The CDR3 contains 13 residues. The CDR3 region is CSARSDGLTGGYF. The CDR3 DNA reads TGCAGTGCTAGATCGGACGGACTCACCGGCGGGTACTTC.

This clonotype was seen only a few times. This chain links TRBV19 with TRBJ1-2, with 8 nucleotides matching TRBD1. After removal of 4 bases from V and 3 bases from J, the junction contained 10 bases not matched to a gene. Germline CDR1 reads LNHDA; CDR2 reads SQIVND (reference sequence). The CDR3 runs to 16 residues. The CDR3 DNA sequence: TGTGCCAGTAGTAATTTTCGACAGGGGAGTGACTATGGCTACACCTTC. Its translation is CASSNFRQGSDYGYTF.

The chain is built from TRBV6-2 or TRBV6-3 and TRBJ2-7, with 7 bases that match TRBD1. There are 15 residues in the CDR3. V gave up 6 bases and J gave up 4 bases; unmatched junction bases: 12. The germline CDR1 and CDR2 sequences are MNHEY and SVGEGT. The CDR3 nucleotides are TGTGCCAGCAGACGATCCGGGACAGTGCGATACGAGCAGTACTTC. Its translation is CASRRSGTVRYEQYF.

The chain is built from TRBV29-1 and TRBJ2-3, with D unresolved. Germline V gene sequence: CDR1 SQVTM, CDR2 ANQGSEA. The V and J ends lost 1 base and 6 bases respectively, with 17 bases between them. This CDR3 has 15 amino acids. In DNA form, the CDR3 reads TGCAGCGTTGAAGGGCAGATAGCTAATACGGATACGCAGTATTTT. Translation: CSVEGQIANTDTQYF.

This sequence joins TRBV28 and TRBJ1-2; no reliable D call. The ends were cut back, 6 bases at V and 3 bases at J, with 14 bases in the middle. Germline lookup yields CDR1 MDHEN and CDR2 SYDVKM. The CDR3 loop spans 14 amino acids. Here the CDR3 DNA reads TGTGCCAGCAGGTCTTTAGGTGTCGACTATGGCTACACCTTC. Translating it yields CASRSLGVDYGYTF.

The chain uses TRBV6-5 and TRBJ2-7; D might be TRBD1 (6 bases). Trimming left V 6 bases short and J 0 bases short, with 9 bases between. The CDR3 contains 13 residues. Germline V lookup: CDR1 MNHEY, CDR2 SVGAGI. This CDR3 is CASRMDSSYEQYF. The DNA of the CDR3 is TGTGCCAGCAGGATGGACAGCTCCTACGAGCAGTACTTC.

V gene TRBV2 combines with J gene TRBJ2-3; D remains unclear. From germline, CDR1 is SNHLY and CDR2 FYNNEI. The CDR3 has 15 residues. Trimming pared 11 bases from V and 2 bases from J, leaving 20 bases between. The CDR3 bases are TGTGCCTGCTCAGGAGACCCCTCACTCACAGATACGCAGTATTTT. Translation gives CACSGDPSLTDTQYF.

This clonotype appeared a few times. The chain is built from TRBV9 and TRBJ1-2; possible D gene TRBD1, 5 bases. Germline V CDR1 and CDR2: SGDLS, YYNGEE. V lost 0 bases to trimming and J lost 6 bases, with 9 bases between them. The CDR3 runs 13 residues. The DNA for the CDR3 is TGTGCCAGCAGCGTAGGTGCGGGGGATGGCTACACCTTC. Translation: CASSVGAGDGYTF.

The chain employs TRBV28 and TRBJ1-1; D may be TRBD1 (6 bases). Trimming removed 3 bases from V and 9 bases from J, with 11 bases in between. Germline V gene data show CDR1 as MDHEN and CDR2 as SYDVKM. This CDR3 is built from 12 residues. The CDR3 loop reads CASSLGADKAFF. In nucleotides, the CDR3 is TGTGCCAGCAGTTTGGGGGCAGACAAAGCTTTCTTT. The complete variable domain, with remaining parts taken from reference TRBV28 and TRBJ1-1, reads DVKVTQSSRYLVKRTGEKVFLECVQDMDHENMFWYRQDPGLGLRLIYFSYDVKMKEKGDIPEGYSVSREKKERFSLILESASTNQTSMYLCASSLGADKAFFGQGTRLTVV.